These 30 T cell receptor beta chains were sequenced from one sample in a study of cytomegalovirus exposure and HLA in healthy donors. The primer mix had 60 Vbeta and 13 Jbeta primers. Libraries were prepared by immunoSEQ multiplex PCR; TCRdb keeps only in-frame clonotypes and omits some of them. The sample has about 140,000 clones, about 80% seen once. The specimen sequenced was PBMCs. The receptors were sampled from a woman aged 40 to 50 in good health and CMV-seropositive.

The chain has TRBV14 and TRBJ1-6, with TRBD1 matching over 12 bases. Trimming removed 4 bases from V and 7 bases from J; junction bases left unmatched: 5. Germline CDR1 and CDR2: SGHDN and FVKESK. CDR3 length: 16 amino acids. The CDR3 reads CASSRPGTGGNSPLHF. The CDR3 bases are TGTGCCAGCAGCCGGCCTGGGACAGGGGGCAATTCACCCCTCCACTTT.

V usage is TRBV7-9 and J usage is TRBJ1-1; 9 bases match TRBD1. Per germline, CDR1 SEHNR and CDR2 FQNEAQ (reference sequence). This CDR3 is 13 amino acids long. J lost 9 bases, V lost 5 bases, and 7 bases had no gene match. The CDR3 DNA follows: TGTGCCAGCAGCCTCAGACAGGGGGAGCAAGCTTTCTTT. Its translation: CASSLRQGEQAFF.

This clone showed up just a few times. V and J are TRBV5-4 and TRBJ2-7; 11 bases match TRBD2. The CDR3 has 15 residues. Germline-derived CDR1 and CDR2 are SGHNT and YYREEE (reference sequence). The V segment lost 3 bases and the J segment 1 base; nucleotides outside the gene matches: 3. CDR3 region: CASSSTSGMSYEQYF. The CDR3 nucleotides read TGTGCCAGCAGCTCGACTAGCGGGATGTCCTACGAGCAGTACTTC.

This clone showed up just a few times. One end of the junction fails to match germline, which may point to a read error. V usage is TRBV7-9 and J usage is TRBJ1-4; D possibly corresponds to TRBD1 (5 bases). This CDR3 is 14 amino acids long. From germline, CDR1 is SEHNR and CDR2 FQNEAQ (reference sequence). In nucleotides, the CDR3 is TGTTCCAGCAGCTTGGGGGGGATTACTGAAAAACTGTTTTTT. Translated: CSSSLGGITEKLFF. Variable domain in full (rest from reference TRBV7-9 and TRBJ1-4): DTGVSQNPRHKITKRGQNVTFRCDPISEHNRLYWYRQTLGQGPEFLTYFQNEAQLEKSRLLSDRFSAERPKGSFSTLEIQRTEQGDSAMYLCSSSLGGITEKLFFGSGTQLSVL.

A single count supports this clone. The CDR3 reads CASSDPGQGYTEAFF. In DNA form, the CDR3 reads TGTGCCAGCAGCGACCCGGGACAGGGGTACACTGAAGCTTTCTTT. This chain connects TRBV9 to TRBJ1-1, with 10 positions matching TRBD1. CDR1 is SGDLS, CDR2 YYNGEE, per germline. V shed 3 bases, J shed 3 bases, and the junction held 5 bases outside the gene matches. The CDR3 consists of 15 residues.

The chain carries TRBV7-2 and TRBJ1-4; D remains unclear. V was shortened by 4 bases and J by 3 bases, with 6 bases between the two germline ends. The CDR3 runs 13 residues. Per germline, CDR1 SGHTA and CDR2 FQGNSA. The CDR3 sequence is CASSSGSNEKLFF. The CDR3 bases are TGTGCCAGCAGCTCCGGGTCTAATGAAAAACTGTTTTTT.

V is TRBV18 and J is TRBJ2-2; TRBD2 matches 11 bases. This CDR3 has 16 amino acids. Looked up from germline, CDR1 is KGHSH and CDR2 is LQKENI. Unmatched junction bases numbered 3, after V lost 1 base and J lost 5 bases. The CDR3 DNA sequence: TGTGCCAGCTCACCACGGCGGACTAGCGGGACCGGGGAGCTGTTTTTT. Protein sequence: CASSPRRTSGTGELFF.

In its sample, this clone was seen once. The chain has TRBV28 and TRBJ1-1, with D unresolved. Trimming cost V 2 bases and J 6 bases, with 13 bases left between them. The germline V gene has CDR1 MDHEN and CDR2 SYDVKM. CDR3 size: 14 residues. The CDR3 loop reads CASSLIEGWSEAFF. The CDR3 DNA reads TGTGCCAGCAGTTTAATTGAGGGTTGGTCTGAAGCTTTCTTT.

This chain connects TRBV5-1 to TRBJ2-3, with 9 bases fitting TRBD2. The CDR3 consists of 14 residues. CDR1 is SGHRS, CDR2 YFSETQ, per germline. V gave up 4 bases and J gave up 6 bases; unmatched junction bases: 6. CDR3 bases: TGCGCCAGCAGCCTGGGCGGGAGGGCCGATACGCAGTATTTT. Encoded protein: CASSLGGRADTQYF. Full variable domain (missing parts from reference TRBV5-1 and TRBJ2-3): KAGVTQTPRYLIKTRGQQVTLSCSPISGHRSVSWYQQTPGQGLQFLFEYFSETQRNKGNFPGRFSGRQFSNSRSEMNVSTLELGDSALYLCASSLGGRADTQYFGPGTRLTVL.

The chain couples TRBV1 to TRBJ2-2; the table's D gene call, TRBD2, was not cross checked with the DNA. TRBV1 is a listed pseudogene. The length of the CDR3 is 20 residues. The CDR3 DNA is TGCACCAGCAGCACAGGGTGTGGGACTAGCGACGAGAGTGAGGCCGGGGAGCTGTTTTTT. It codes for CTSSTGCGTSDESEAGELFF.

V usage is TRBV6-1 and J usage is TRBJ2-1; the D gene is possibly TRBD1 (6 bases). The CDR3 is made up of 15 amino acids. CDR1 is MNHNS and CDR2 is SASEGT in the germline V gene. V dropped 6 bases and J dropped 2 bases, with 14 bases sitting between them. This CDR3 is CASRIRQEPYNEQFF. As DNA, the CDR3 is TGTGCCAGCAGGATTAGACAGGAGCCCTACAATGAGCAGTTCTTC.

J is TRBJ2-7 and V is TRBV28, with TRBD1 identical over 7 bases. V shed 5 bases and J 4 bases; nucleotides not matched to a gene: 11. The CDR3 is made up of 15 amino acids. Germline CDR1 is MDHEN and CDR2 is SYDVKM. CDR3 nucleotide sequence: TGTGCCAGCAGTCCATGGGGGACAGCGGATTACGAGCAGTACTTC. It encodes CASSPWGTADYEQYF.

The V call is TRBV18, the J call TRBJ2-1; 14 nucleotides agree with TRBD2. CDR1 KGHSH and CDR2 LQKENI come from the germline V gene. The CDR3 extends over 16 amino acids. J gave up 4 bases and V 6 bases, and 5 bases lay outside the gene matches. In nucleotides, the CDR3 is TGTGCCAGCTCGGGGACTAGCGGGAGAATTTACAATGAGCAGTTCTTC. It specifies CASSGTSGRIYNEQFF.

The V call is TRBV6-6, the J call TRBJ2-3, with a weak D call TRBD2 (5 bases). The CDR3 runs to 15 residues. V was trimmed by 2 bases and J by 5 bases, leaving 14 bases between them. In germline, CDR1 is MNHNY, CDR2 SVGAGI (reference sequence). CDR3 in DNA: TGTGCCAGCAGTTACCTGTTGTCGAGGGTAGATACGCAGTATTTT. It is translated as CASSYLLSRVDTQYF.

V gene TRBV11-2 combines with J gene TRBJ2-7, with 7 positions matching TRBD2. V shed 5 bases and J 4 bases; nucleotides not matched to a gene: 17. The CDR3 sequence is 17 residues long. Germline-derived CDR1 and CDR2 are SGHAT and FQNNGV. CDR3 in amino acids: CASSRPRGEGFQYEQYF. The CDR3 nucleotides are TGTGCCAGCAGCCGACCTAGAGGGGAGGGATTCCAATACGAGCAGTACTTC.

V gene TRBV9 combines with J gene TRBJ2-5; D gene ambiguous. With 2 bases removed from V and 2 bases from J, the gap between germline ends came to 10 bases. This CDR3 spans 14 amino acids. CDR1 and CDR2 (germline): SGDLS, YYNGEE. This CDR3 reads CASSVLPRQETQYF. The CDR3 coding sequence is TGTGCCAGCAGCGTTCTGCCCAGGCAAGAGACCCAGTACTTC. Based on the CDR3 plus reference TRBV9 and TRBJ2-5, the full variable domain is DSGVTQTPKHLITATGQRVTLRCSPRSGDLSVYWYQQSLDQGLQFLIQYYNGEERAKGNILERFSAQQFPDLHSELNLSSLELGDSALYFCASSVLPRQETQYFGPGTRLLVL.

The V call is TRBV28, the J call TRBJ2-3; 11 bases are a match to TRBD1. The CDR3 is 14 residues long. The V segment lost 8 bases and the J segment 11 bases; nucleotides outside the gene matches: 12. Looked up from germline, CDR1 is MDHEN and CDR2 is SYDVKM. Written as DNA, the CDR3 is TGTGCCAGCTCCCTCGGGACAGGGGGAAATGGGCAGTATTTT. Amino acids: CASSLGTGGNGQYF.

This chain connects TRBV29-1 to TRBJ2-7, with D uncertain. Germline V gene sequence: CDR1 SQVTM, CDR2 ANQGSEA. The CDR3 spans 11 residues. V lost 4 bases, J lost 0 bases, and 4 bases lay in between. This CDR3 is CSVGSSYEQYF. The CDR3 DNA is TGCAGCGTTGGCAGCTCCTACGAGCAGTACTTC.

The chain uses TRBV27 and TRBJ2-2; no clear D gene. This CDR3 has 14 amino acids. The V end lost 5 bases, the J end lost 1 base, and 8 bases lay between the germline ends. CDR1 is MNHEY and CDR2 is SMNVEV in the germline V gene (reference sequence). CDR3 amino acids: CASSPLLNTGELFF. The DNA for the CDR3 is TGTGCCAGCAGTCCCCTCTTGAACACCGGGGAGCTGTTTTTT.

This chain links TRBV18 with TRBJ2-7; D perhaps matches TRBD1 (5 bases). In germline, CDR1 is KGHSH, CDR2 LQKENI. Trimming shortened V by 2 bases and J by 6 bases, and 14 bases separated the two germline ends. This CDR3 has 14 amino acids. The CDR3 coding sequence is TGTGCCAGCTCACCAGGGGCCAGGGTCGGCGAGCAGTACTTC. Protein: CASSPGARVGEQYF.

The chain has TRBV19 and TRBJ2-1; D remains unclear. The germline V gene has CDR1 LNHDA and CDR2 SQIVND (reference sequence). There are 14 residues in the CDR3. Trimming left V 3 bases short and J 3 bases short, with 9 bases between. CDR3 sequence reads: CASSMSFSYNEQFF. The CDR3 DNA reads TGTGCCAGTAGTATGAGTTTTAGCTACAATGAGCAGTTCTTC.

This clone has just a few counts. The CDR3, as DNA: TGCGCCAGCAGCGTCGGGACTAGCGGGTACAATGAGCAGTTCTTC. As protein: CASSVGTSGYNEQFF. This chain joins TRBV5-1 and TRBJ2-1, with TRBD2 identical over 12 bases. The CDR3 length is 15 residues. Germline loops: CDR1 SGHRS, CDR2 YFSETQ. Unmatched junction bases numbered 3, after V lost 4 bases and J lost 4 bases.

The chain recombines TRBV2 with TRBJ2-7; tentative D call: TRBD2 (6 bases). This CDR3 is built from 13 residues. Between the trimmed V and J ends, which lost 4 bases and 2 bases, there was a span of 9 bases. The germline V gene has CDR1 SNHLY and CDR2 FYNNEI. CDR3 in DNA: TGTGCCAGCAGTGTGGAGCGGGCCTACGAGCAGTACTTC. Translation: CASSVERAYEQYF. Variable domain in full (rest from reference TRBV2 and TRBJ2-7): EPEVTQTPSHQVTQMGQEVILRCVPISNHLYFYWYRQILGQKVEFLVSFYNNEISEKSEIFDDQFSVERPDGSNFTLKIRSTKLEDSAMYFCASSVERAYEQYFGPGTRLTVT.

This clone was counted a few times. The J gene is TRBJ1-6, the V gene TRBV27; D is ambiguous. V lost 2 bases and J 8 bases, leaving 7 bases between the germline ends. This CDR3 spans 13 amino acids. Per germline, CDR1 MNHEY and CDR2 SMNVEV (reference sequence). CDR3 sequence reads: CASSLILHSPLHF. For the CDR3, the DNA is TGTGCCAGCAGTTTAATCCTTCATTCACCCCTCCACTTT.

The chain recombines TRBV12-5 with TRBJ1-2; 7 positions agree with TRBD1. This CDR3 has 16 residues. Germline CDR1 reads LGHNT; CDR2 reads FRNRAP. Trimming took 0 bases from V and 8 from J; bases not matched to a gene: 12. CDR3 loop: CASGLVPPKQGEGYTF. The CDR3 nucleotides are TGTGCTAGTGGTTTGGTACCGCCGAAGCAGGGGGAAGGCTACACCTTC.

This sequence joins TRBV29-1 and TRBJ1-4; 7 nucleotides match TRBD1. CDR3 length: 12 residues. J was trimmed by 7 bases and V by 7 bases; bases with no gene match: 6. The germline V gene has CDR1 SQVTM and CDR2 ANQGSEA. The CDR3 sequence: CSAGQQGEKLFF. CDR3 DNA: TGCAGCGCGGGACAGCAGGGTGAAAAACTGTTTTTT.

The genes are TRBV20-1 and TRBJ2-1; D call uncertain. The V and J ends lost 1 base and 7 bases respectively, with 5 bases between them. The CDR3 is 11 amino acids. Germline V CDR1 and CDR2: DFQATT, SNEGSKA (reference sequence). The CDR3 nucleotides are TGCAGTGCTAGAGCCCGTAATGAGCAGTTCTTC. Its protein product is CSARARNEQFF.

V and J are TRBV4-1 and TRBJ1-5, with 7 bases matching TRBD1. The CDR3 sequence is 15 residues long. Germline trimming cut 1 base from V and 6 bases from J; bases unmatched to any gene: 6. CDR1 is MGHRA, CDR2 YSYEKL, per germline. Here the CDR3 reads CASSQVPQGGQPQHF. DNA of the CDR3: TGCGCCAGCAGCCAAGTGCCTCAGGGGGGTCAGCCCCAGCATTTT.

This clone was counted only a few times. The CDR3 DNA is TGTGCCACCAGCAGATACAGGGGTTTTGGCTATGGCTACACCTTC. Protein: CATSRYRGFGYGYTF. The rearrangement uses TRBV15 and TRBJ1-2; 7 bases map to TRBD1. The J segment lost 4 bases and the V segment lost 2 bases, leaving 7 bases of the junction unmatched. Germline lookup yields CDR1 LNHNV and CDR2 YYDKDF (reference sequence). There are 15 residues in the CDR3.

This chain uses TRBV4-1 with TRBJ1-4; 8 nucleotides agree with TRBD1. Per the germline V gene, CDR1 is MGHRA and CDR2 is YSYEKL. The CDR3 is made up of 15 amino acids. The trim removed 3 bases at V and 8 bases at J, leaving 8 bases unmatched. CDR3 DNA sequence: TGCGCCAGCAGCCACCCACAGGGGGGTCGGGAAAAACTGTTTTTT. It codes for CASSHPQGGREKLFF.